The clone carrying this T cell receptor beta chain was counted a single time. Its matching antigen is unknown. CDR1 SNHLY and CDR2 FYNNEI come from the germline V gene. The trim removed 4 bases at V and 1 base at J, leaving 5 bases unmatched. This CDR3 has 16 residues. These data are taken from a study of cytomegalovirus exposure and HLA in healthy donors. This PCR relied on a set of 60 Vbeta primers and 13 Jbeta primers. The repertoire was sequenced with immunoSEQ multiplex PCR; TCRdb's copy has only in-frame clones and lacks some. The sample has 100,000 to 150,000 clones; about 81% are singletons. General study points: DRB1 showed the most TCR associations and HLA-C the fewest in a later analysis, as rates varied by HLA locus. A later analysis reportedly identified an Asian-associated ancestry cluster as carrying fewer N-insertions than the approximately 670-donor mean. In a later analysis, common viral pathogens appeared linked to several of the most significant clusters.

Healthy bone marrow donors formed the donor group. Sequenced sample: PBMCs. The J gene is TRBJ2-4, the V gene TRBV2; 9 bases map to TRBD1. The clonotype was recovered from a woman aged 25 to 45 in good health and CMV-seronegative. CDR3 amino acids: CASSVRTGVAKNIQYF. The DNA of the CDR3 is TGTGCCAGCAGTGTTCGGACAGGGGTTGCCAAAAACATTCAGTACTTC.